What follows are 15 T cell receptor beta chains derived from one specimen sequenced in a study of blood T cell repertoires in COVID-19. Produced via immunoSEQ multiplex PCR; TCRdb's table is partial and in-frame only. The sample includes around 270,000 clones, 80% to 90% of them seen just once. Sequenced material: PBMCs or T cells enriched from blood (not recorded which). The source is a woman in her thirties or forties who had been exposed to COVID-19.

The chain carries TRBV6-2 or TRBV6-3 and TRBJ2-1; 7 bases agree with TRBD2. The V and J ends lost 2 bases and 2 bases, in that order; junction bases with no gene match: 6. Germline assignment: CDR1 MNHEY and CDR2 SVGEGT. This CDR3 region has 16 residues. Here the CDR3 reads CASSYAGEPPYNEQFF. CDR3 DNA: TGTGCCAGCAGTTACGCGGGGGAGCCCCCCTACAATGAGCAGTTCTTC.

The rearrangement joins TRBV19 to TRBJ2-6; D gene ambiguous. CDR3 length: 15 amino acids. Trimming shortened V by 2 bases and J by 0 bases, and 5 bases separated the two germline ends. Germline V gene sequence: CDR1 LNHDA, CDR2 SQIVND (reference sequence). CDR3 DNA: TGTGCCAGTAGTATATATAGCTCTGGGGCCAACGTCCTGACTTTC. This sequence encodes CASSIYSSGANVLTF.

In nucleotides, the CDR3 is TGTGCCAGCAGCGTAGAGGGACTAGCGGGAAGAGAGCAGTACTTC. Translated, it gives CASSVEGLAGREQYF. The chain combines TRBV9 with TRBJ2-7; 13 nucleotides line up with TRBD2. The CDR3 is made up of 15 amino acids. Germline CDR1 is SGDLS and CDR2 is YYNGEE. V dropped 0 bases and J dropped 7; count of bases not matched to a gene: 4.

The chain combines TRBV7-2 with TRBJ2-1; 12 positions match TRBD2. The CDR3 runs 16 residues. The V gene's germline CDR1 is SGHTA and CDR2 FQGNSA. With 8 bases clipped from V and 8 bases from J, the junction kept 13 bases outside the gene matches. Here the CDR3 DNA reads TGTGCCAGCGGGCTATTGGGTCTAGCGGGGGGGGATGAGCAGTTCTTC. This encodes CASGLLGLAGGDEQFF.

The V and J genes are TRBV3-1 (or the pseudogene TRBV3-2) and TRBJ1-2; 7 nucleotides line up with TRBD1. V lost 1 base, J lost 5 bases, and 4 bases stayed unmatched. This CDR3 is built from 14 residues. CDR1 LGHDT and CDR2 YNNKEL come from the germline V gene (reference sequence). CDR3 region: CASSQGDSIYGYTF. In nucleotides, the CDR3 is TGTGCCAGCAGCCAAGGGGACAGCATATATGGCTACACCTTC.

V gene TRBV7-9 combines with J gene TRBJ2-7, with no clear D. The CDR3 contains 12 residues. Trimming took 8 bases from V and 0 from J, leaving 8 bases between them. Germline lookup yields CDR1 SEHNR and CDR2 FQNEAQ (reference sequence). The CDR3 loop reads CASGGSSYEQYF. The DNA for the CDR3 is TGTGCCAGCGGCGGAAGCTCCTACGAGCAGTACTTC.

This chain joins TRBV29-1 and TRBJ1-4; no clear D gene. Germline V gene data show CDR1 as SQVTM and CDR2 as ANQGSEA. There are 10 residues in the CDR3. Trimming removed 7 bases from V and 6 bases from J, with 6 bases in between. CDR3 protein: CSAGDEKLFF. The CDR3, as DNA: TGCAGCGCCGGAGATGAAAAACTGTTTTTT.

This clone appeared a few times. The rearrangement uses TRBV19 and TRBJ1-3, with 8 bases matching TRBD1. J was trimmed by 4 bases and V by 7 bases; bases with no gene match: 6. The CDR3 has 14 amino acids. The germline CDR1 and CDR2 sequences are LNHDA and SQIVND (reference sequence). Here the CDR3 DNA reads TGTGCCAGTACCTCGGACAGGGCCGGAAACACCATATATTTT. This gives the protein CASTSDRAGNTIYF.

V usage is TRBV5-6 and J usage is TRBJ1-2; perhaps TRBD1 as D (5 bases). Germline V gene lookup returns CDR1 SGHDT and CDR2 YYEEEE. V was clipped by 7 bases and J by 5 bases, with 18 bases between them. The CDR3 has 14 residues. CDR3 amino acids: CASLDYAGRYGYTF. Written as DNA, the CDR3 is TGTGCCAGCCTAGATTACGCAGGGAGGTATGGCTACACCTTC.

V usage is TRBV18 and J usage is TRBJ2-4; D is possibly TRBD1 (6 bases). With 3 bases removed from V and 8 bases from J, the gap between germline ends came to 11 bases. Germline V gene data show CDR1 as KGHSH and CDR2 as LQKENI. CDR3 size: 13 residues. Written as DNA, the CDR3 is TGTGCCAGCTCACCCGACAGGCGCGACATTCAGTACTTC. This translates into CASSPDRRDIQYF. The full variable domain, in which reference TRBV18 and TRBJ2-4 provide the parts outside the CDR3, is NAGVMQNPRHLVRRRGQEARLRCSPMKGHSHVYWYRQLPEEGLKFMVYLQKENIIDESGMPKERFSAEFPKEGPSILRIQQVVRGDSAAYFCASSPDRRDIQYFGAGTRLSVL.

This chain connects TRBV27 to TRBJ1-2; D unresolved. V was shortened by 2 bases and J by 4 bases, with 8 bases between the two germline ends. CDR1 is MNHEY and CDR2 is SMNVEV in the germline V gene (reference sequence). This CDR3 is built from 13 residues. The CDR3 here is CASSLDGGYGYTF. In DNA form, the CDR3 reads TGTGCCAGCAGTTTAGACGGAGGCTATGGCTACACCTTC.

The chain recombines TRBV12-2 with TRBJ2-7; TRBD2 is the table's D call, not checked against the DNA. TRBV12-2 is tagged as a pseudogene. This CDR3 is 17 amino acids long. The CDR3 region is CASRLEYRREVSYEQYV. The DNA for the CDR3 is TGTGCAAGTCGCTTAGAGTATCGGCGGGAGGTCTCCTACGAGCAGTACGTC.

This clone was counted many times. The chain combines TRBV10-3 with TRBJ2-2; the D gene is possibly TRBD2 (6 bases). In germline, CDR1 is ENHRY, CDR2 SYGVKD. Trimming removed 11 bases from V and 7 bases from J, with 20 bases in between. This CDR3 region has 14 residues. The CDR3 coding sequence is TGTGCCGTCGGGGTGGTCCCCGGGAGCGGGGAGCTGTTTTTT. Translation: CAVGVVPGSGELFF.

The gene calls are TRBV11-2 and TRBJ2-1; no firm D call. Germline loops: CDR1 SGHAT, CDR2 FQNNGV. The V end was cut by 7 bases, the J end by 6 bases, with 10 bases between. The CDR3 totals 12 residues. CDR3 residues: CASKIGSNEQFF. In nucleotides, the CDR3 is TGTGCCAGCAAAATTGGCAGCAATGAGCAGTTCTTC.

The V and J genes are TRBV27 and TRBJ2-7, with 8 positions matching TRBD2. From germline, CDR1 is MNHEY and CDR2 SMNVEV (reference sequence). The CDR3 extends over 14 amino acids. V lost 8 bases, J lost 3 bases, and 9 bases stayed unmatched. The CDR3 nucleotides are TGTGCCAGCGGGTTGGGCGGGGGGCACTACGAGCAGTACTTC. Translating it yields CASGLGGGHYEQYF.